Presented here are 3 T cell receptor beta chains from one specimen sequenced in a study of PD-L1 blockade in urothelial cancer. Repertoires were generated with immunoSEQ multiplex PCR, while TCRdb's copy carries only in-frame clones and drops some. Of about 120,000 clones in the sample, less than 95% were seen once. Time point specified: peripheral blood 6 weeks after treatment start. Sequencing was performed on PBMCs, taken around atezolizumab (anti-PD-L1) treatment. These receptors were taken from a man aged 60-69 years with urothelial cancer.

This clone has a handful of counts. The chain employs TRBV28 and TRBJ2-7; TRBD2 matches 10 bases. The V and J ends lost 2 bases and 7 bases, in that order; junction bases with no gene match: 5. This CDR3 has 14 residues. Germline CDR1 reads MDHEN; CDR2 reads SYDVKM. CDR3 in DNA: TGTGCCAGCAGTTTAAGCGGGAGGGCCGGGGAGCAGTACTTC. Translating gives CASSLSGRAGEQYF. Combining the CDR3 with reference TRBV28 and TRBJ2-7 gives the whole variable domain DVKVTQSSRYLVKRTGEKVFLECVQDMDHENMFWYRQDPGLGLRLIYFSYDVKMKEKGDIPEGYSVSREKKERFSLILESASTNQTSMYLCASSLSGRAGEQYFGPGTRLTVT.

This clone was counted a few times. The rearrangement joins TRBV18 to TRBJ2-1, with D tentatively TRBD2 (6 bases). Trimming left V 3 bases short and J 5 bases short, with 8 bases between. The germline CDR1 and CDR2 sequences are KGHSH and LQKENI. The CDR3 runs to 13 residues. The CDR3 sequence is CASSPGLDNEQFF. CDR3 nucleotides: TGTGCCAGCTCACCGGGACTCGACAATGAGCAGTTCTTC.

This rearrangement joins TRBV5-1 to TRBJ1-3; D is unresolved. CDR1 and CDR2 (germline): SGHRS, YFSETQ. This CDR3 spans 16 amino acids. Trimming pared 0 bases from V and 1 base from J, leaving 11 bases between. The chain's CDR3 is CASSLGYADSGNTIYF. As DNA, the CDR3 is TGCGCCAGCAGCTTGGGGTACGCGGATTCTGGAAACACCATATATTTT.